These T cell receptor beta chains were read from a single sample in a study of T cell responses to AZD1222 COVID-19 vaccine. The assay was immunoSEQ multiplex PCR, and TCRdb's table has in-frame clones only and misses some. The table has approximately 100,000 clones, 70% to 90% seen once; the top ten hold about 2.5%. This sample comprised peripheral blood, obtained 28 days after the second AZD1222 dose. The receptors derive from an adult who received the AZD1222 COVID-19 vaccine. Each CDR3 is given with its conserved first and last residue. The D gene is left open where the match is weak. Clone size is shown for a subset of rows, as once, few, many or a class of expanded clone.

clone size	D gene	V gene	J gene	CDR3 protein	CDR3 DNA
once	NA	TRBV14	TRBJ1-6	CASSQDRGGNSPLHF	TGTGCCAGCAGCCAAGATAGGGGTGGTAATTCACCCCTCCACTTT
few	NA	TRBV27	TRBJ2-2	CASKTTPNTGELFF	TGTGCCAGCAAGACTACACCGAACACCGGGGAGCTGTTTTTT
NA	NA	TRBV29-1	TRBJ1-2	CSVEDRLTPYGYTF	TGCAGCGTTGAAGATCGTTTGACTCCCTATGGCTACACCTTC
NA	TRBD2	TRBV3-1/TRBV3-2	TRBJ2-2	CASSPGLAGGPGELFF	TGTGCCAGCAGCCCCGGACTAGCGGGAGGCCCCGGGGAGCTGTTTTTT
NA	TRBD1	TRBV27	TRBJ2-5	CASNSRTGVQETQYF	TGTGCCAGCAACTCAAGGACAGGGGTACAAGAGACCCAGTACTTC
NA	NA	TRBV18	TRBJ1-2	CASSDGRAYGYTF	TGTGCCAGCTCGGATGGCAGGGCCTATGGCTACACCTTC
NA	NA	TRBV5-5	TRBJ1-4	CASSLISGSNEKLFF	TGTGCCAGCAGCTTGATTTCCGGTTCCAATGAAAAACTGTTTTTT
NA	TRBD1	TRBV27	TRBJ1-6	CASGWLLRDRETPLHF	TGTGCCAGCGGCTGGTTGCTCCGGGACAGGGAAACACCCCTCCACTTT
NA	TRBD2	TRBV19	TRBJ2-3	CASSKAGNTDTQYF	TGTGCCAGTAGTAAAGCGGGGAACACAGATACGCAGTATTTT
NA	NA	TRBV29-1	TRBJ2-2	CSVGLGITGELFF	TGCAGCGTTGGTCTTGGGATTACCGGGGAGCTGTTTTTT
NA	NA	TRBV14	TRBJ2-7	CASSQGRGAFYEQYF	TGTGCCAGCAGCCAGGGGAGAGGAGCGTTCTACGAGCAGTACTTC
NA	NA	TRBV7-3	TRBJ2-7	CASSRRGGNEQYF	TGTGCCAGCAGCCGCCGTGGGGGTAACGAGCAGTACTTC
NA	NA	TRBV13	TRBJ2-2	CASTPGSGPMTGELFF	TGTGCCAGCACTCCAGGGAGCGGCCCAATGACCGGGGAGCTGTTTTTT
NA	NA	TRBV19	TRBJ1-5	CASSIDHKGSQPQHF	TGTGCCAGTAGTATAGATCATAAGGGATCTCAGCCCCAGCATTTT
once	NA	TRBV9	TRBJ2-2	CASSASKGPTGELFF	TGTGCCAGCAGCGCATCGAAGGGACCCACCGGGGAGCTGTTTTTT
once	TRBD1	TRBV28	TRBJ2-3	CASSLRTGRTDTQYF	TGTGCCAGCAGTCTCCGGACAGGGAGGACAGATACGCAGTATTTT
NA	NA	TRBV19	TRBJ1-3	CASRPTGRSGNTIYF	TGTGCCAGTAGACCCACAGGGAGGTCTGGAAACACCATATATTTT
once	TRBD2	TRBV7-3	TRBJ2-5	CASSPTSGRVEQETQYF	TGTGCCAGCAGCCCCACTAGCGGGAGGGTGGAACAAGAGACCCAGTACTTC
once	NA	TRBV5-1	TRBJ2-7	CASSLTGLRSYEQYF	TGCGCCAGCAGCTTGACAGGGCTACGCTCCTACGAGCAGTACTTC
NA	TRBD1	TRBV4-1	TRBJ1-4	CASSPTIGQGNPSGEKLFF	TGCGCCAGCAGCCCTACAATTGGACAGGGAAATCCGTCGGGTGAAAAACTGTTTTTT
NA	NA	TRBV19	TRBJ1-5	CASSMGRGNQPQHF	TGTGCCAGTAGTATGGGCAGGGGCAATCAGCCCCAGCATTTT
medium-sized	NA	TRBV15	TRBJ2-1	CATSTSAPTGLSYNEQFF	TGTGCCACCAGCACCTCAGCGCCAACAGGGCTCTCCTACAATGAGCAGTTCTTC
NA	TRBD2	TRBV6-4	TRBJ2-3	CASSLVASGSPDTQYF	TGTGCCAGCAGTTTGGTAGCTAGCGGGAGCCCAGATACGCAGTATTTT
NA	NA	TRBV9	TRBJ1-4	CASSVGTGYNEKLFF	TGTGCCAGCAGCGTAGGAACAGGCTATAATGAAAAACTGTTTTTT
NA	TRBD1	TRBV6-1	TRBJ1-4	CASSQGGGLFF	TGTGCCAGCAGCCAGGGGGGGGGACTGTTTTTT
NA	TRBD1	TRBV18	TRBJ2-2	CASSRTAGTGYTGELFF	TGTGCCAGCTCACGCACGGCCGGGACAGGCTACACCGGGGAGCTGTTTTTT
NA	NA	TRBV7-9	TRBJ2-7	CASSLSEQYF	TGTGCCAGCAGCTTAAGCGAGCAGTACTTC
NA	NA	TRBV10-1	TRBJ1-3	CASAGSGNTIYF	TGCGCCAGCGCGGGAAGTGGAAACACCATATATTTT
NA	TRBD2	TRBV10-2	TRBJ2-2	CASTSGNTGELFF	TGCGCCAGCACTAGCGGGAACACCGGGGAGCTGTTTTTT
NA	NA	TRBV27	TRBJ1-2	CASTKGTGSRANYGYTF	TGTGCCAGCACCAAGGGAACAGGGTCAAGGGCTAACTATGGCTACACCTTC
NA	NA	TRBV5-1	TRBJ2-2	CASSLAATGNTGELFF	TGCGCCAGCAGCTTGGCCGCTACGGGAAACACCGGGGAGCTGTTTTTT
NA	NA	TRBV15	TRBJ1-4	CATSRDRVNGKLFF	TGTGCCACCAGCAGAGACAGGGTGAATGGAAAACTGTTTTTT
NA	TRBD1	TRBV29-1	TRBJ1-1	CSVERQGGKAFF	TGCAGCGTTGAAAGACAGGGTGGTAAAGCTTTCTTT
NA	TRBD2	TRBV4-1	TRBJ2-2	CASSQVNGLAAGELFF	TGCGCCAGCAGCCAGGTTAATGGACTAGCGGCCGGGGAGCTGTTTTTT
NA	TRBD2	TRBV27	TRBJ2-1	CASSASGLAGVFVYNEQFF	TGTGCCAGCAGTGCCTCCGGACTAGCGGGAGTATTCGTTTACAATGAGCAGTTCTTC
NA	TRBD1	TRBV5-4	TRBJ1-2	CASSHSTGGYTF	TGTGCCAGCAGCCATTCGACAGGGGGCTACACCTTC
NA	NA	TRBV5-4	TRBJ2-7	CASSPRGSYEQYF	TGTGCCAGCAGCCCCCGAGGCTCCTACGAGCAGTACTTC
NA	NA	TRBV7-6	TRBJ1-4	CASSLAQGRTHNEKLFF	TGTGCCAGCAGCTTAGCACAGGGTCGGACCCATAATGAAAAACTGTTTTTT
NA	TRBD2	TRBV18	TRBJ2-1	CAGVAGGRDEQFF	TGTGCCGGCGTAGCGGGAGGAAGAGATGAGCAGTTCTTC
NA	TRBD1	TRBV18	TRBJ2-7	CASSPGRDRGLGQYF	TGTGCCAGCTCACCCGGGAGAGACAGGGGACTGGGGCAGTACTTC
NA	TRBD2	TRBV6-1	TRBJ2-2	CASSEVRASGSLSGELFF	TGTGCCAGCAGTGAAGTTAGGGCTAGCGGGAGTCTCTCCGGGGAGCTGTTTTTT
NA	TRBD1	TRBV5-1	TRBJ1-2	CASSFYQGGLGGYTF	TGCGCCAGCAGCTTTTACCAGGGGGGGCTCGGAGGCTACACCTTC